The T cell receptor (beta chain) described here comes from a study of CXCR3-negative and CXCR3-positive naive CD8 T cells. Study context: Summed over all libraries, TRB reads came to around 130 million, with about 1.5 +/- 0.3 million per library.

On this clonotype: Its specificity is unknown.

UMI labels and 5' RACE were used to prepare the TRB cDNA libraries. TCRdb reprocessed the 5' RACE reads and stores each CDR3 protein as one record, lacking DNA. Reported are about 89,000 distinct CDR3 sequences; the ten largest clones contain less than 0.6%. Study observations and caveats: More hydrophobic TRB CDR3s were found in CXCR3-positive naive cells than in CXCR3-negative naive cells. Diversity ran similarly high across both naive subsets but far lower in memory CD8+ cells. Naive CXCR3-positive and CXCR3-negative cells shared similar TRBV-TRBJ usage, unlike memory cells. Naive subsets did not differ in surface CD5, and the authors estimated TCR strength using properties of the TRB CDR3.

Sequencing was done on a sample of naive CXCR3+ CD8+ T cells from blood. Sample subset: CD45RO-CCR7+CD27+CD95- naive CD8+ T cells expressing CXCR3 (TNR3+). The source of this sequence is a human donor in good health. Some clones in this sample may be carry-over from other donors' samples.

CDR3 sequence reads: CSALGQETGELFF. The V and J genes are TRBV29-1 and TRBJ2-2; the TRBD1 assignment by TCRdb is unverifiable without DNA. Looked up from germline, CDR1 is SQVTM and CDR2 is ANQGSEA. The CDR3 length is 13 residues.